This TCR beta chain is drawn from a study of cytomegalovirus exposure and HLA in healthy donors. On this clone: The antigen remains unidentified.

After removal of 5 bases from V and 5 bases from J, the junction contained 13 bases not matched to a gene. Per germline, CDR1 SGHDT and CDR2 YYEEEE. This CDR3 is built from 15 residues. Unrecorded immune exposure was likely among donors, who were nominally healthy when sampled. The PCR had 60 Vbeta and 13 Jbeta primers. Libraries were prepared by immunoSEQ multiplex PCR; TCRdb keeps only in-frame clonotypes and omits some of them. The top ten hold 1.1% of the sample, which has 150,000 to 200,000 clones, about four fifths seen once. Whole-study findings and limits: Analysis performed later showed TCR beta chains linked to HLA being more clonally expanded than equally common others. Immune exposure data for these donors was limited to CMV serostatus. The authors considered a cluster of highly shared sequence variants likely to be a sequencing artifact.

The clonotype originates from a woman in her thirties or forties in good health and CMV-seronegative. Material: PBMCs. The V call is TRBV5-6, the J call TRBJ2-7, with TRBD2 matching 7 bases. In nucleotides, the CDR3 is TGTGCCAGCAGTCCCCGGAGCGGGATATTTAACGAGCAGTACTTC. It is translated as CASSPRSGIFNEQYF.